Below are 24 T cell receptor beta chains sequenced from a single sample in a study of blood T cell repertoires in COVID-19. Profiled with immunoSEQ multiplex PCR; TCRdb holds only in-frame clones, not every one. The top ten clones hold 3% to 4.5% of a sample with some 140,000 clones, less than 80% of them seen once. The sample comprised peripheral blood. All receptors derive from a man in his fifties or sixties with acute or convalescent COVID-19.

The gene calls are TRBV6-6 and TRBJ1-1; possible D gene TRBD1, 6 bases. The CDR3 extends over 14 amino acids. Trimming removed 2 bases at V and 6 bases at J, with 13 bases between. Germline V gene lookup returns CDR1 MNHNY and CDR2 SVGAGI (reference sequence). The CDR3, as DNA: TGTGCCAGCAGTTACCCAGAGGACAGCGCTGAAGCTTTCTTT. Residues: CASSYPEDSAEAFF.

For the CDR3, the DNA is TGTGCCAGCAGCCAAGATGGGGGGTGGAAGCTTGGTGAGCAGTTCTTC. Residues: CASSQDGGWKLGEQFF. The rearrangement links TRBV3-1 (or the pseudogene TRBV3-2) to TRBJ2-1, with a tentative D call TRBD2 (6 bases). V dropped 0 bases and J dropped 9 bases, with 18 bases sitting between them. Germline V gives CDR1 LGHDT, CDR2 YNNKEL (reference sequence). The CDR3 covers 16 residues.

The chain has TRBV28 and TRBJ1-2, with D unresolved. Germline loops: CDR1 MDHEN, CDR2 SYDVKM. The length of the CDR3 is 12 residues. V lost 6 bases and J 5 bases, leaving 10 bases between the germline ends. This CDR3 is CASRNPGYGYTF. CDR3 nucleotides: TGTGCCAGCAGAAATCCAGGATATGGCTACACCTTC.

This clone has only a few counts. In DNA form, the CDR3 reads TGTGCCTGGGCCGGGACAGATAATTCACCCCTCCACTTT. Translating gives CAWAGTDNSPLHF. The chain couples TRBV30 to TRBJ1-6; 7 bases line up with TRBD1. In germline, CDR1 is GTSNPN, CDR2 SVGIG (reference sequence). With V trimmed by 5 bases and J by 5 bases, 3 bases remained unmatched. The CDR3 loop spans 13 amino acids.

This rearrangement joins TRBV28 to TRBJ1-6, with D possibly TRBD1 on 6 matching bases. The CDR3 has 13 amino acids. The V end was cut by 10 bases, the J end by 7 bases, with 14 bases between. Germline V CDR1 and CDR2: MDHEN, SYDVKM. The CDR3 coding sequence is TGTGCCACCACGGGGGGCTCAAATTCACCCCTCCACTTT. As protein: CATTGGSNSPLHF.

The chain carries TRBV9 and TRBJ2-3, with TRBD2 identical over 9 bases. The V and J ends lost 0 bases and 1 base, in that order; junction bases with no gene match: 3. CDR3 length: 16 amino acids. CDR1 is SGDLS and CDR2 is YYNGEE in the germline V gene. The CDR3 loop is CASSVARTSGTDTQYF. The CDR3 DNA sequence: TGTGCCAGCAGCGTAGCTCGGACTAGCGGCACAGATACGCAGTATTTT. The complete variable domain, with remaining parts taken from reference TRBV9 and TRBJ2-3, reads DSGVTQTPKHLITATGQRVTLRCSPRSGDLSVYWYQQSLDQGLQFLIQYYNGEERAKGNILERFSAQQFPDLHSELNLSSLELGDSALYFCASSVARTSGTDTQYFGPGTRLTVL.

The J gene is TRBJ1-1, the V gene TRBV27, with D perhaps TRBD1 (6 bases). The ends were cut back, 3 bases at V and 4 bases at J, with 18 bases in the middle. There are 16 residues in the CDR3. Germline V gives CDR1 MNHEY, CDR2 SMNVEV (reference sequence). In DNA form, the CDR3 reads TGTGCCAGCAGTTTCTCCTCCATGGACAGAGCCACTGAAGCTTTCTTT. This codes for CASSFSSMDRATEAFF.

The chain employs TRBV7-9 and TRBJ2-1, with D possibly matching TRBD2 (6 bases). The CDR3 has 13 amino acids. V was clipped by 8 bases and J by 8 bases, with 16 bases between them. CDR1 is SEHNR, CDR2 FQNEAQ, per germline (reference sequence). The CDR3: CASESTGTYEQFF. The CDR3 nucleotides are TGTGCCAGCGAATCGACCGGGACTTATGAGCAGTTCTTC. Complete variable domain (other parts from reference TRBV7-9 and TRBJ2-1): DTGVSQNPRHKITKRGQNVTFRCDPISEHNRLYWYRQTLGQGPEFLTYFQNEAQLEKSRLLSDRFSAERPKGSFSTLEIQRTEQGDSAMYLCASESTGTYEQFFGPGTRLTVL.

The J gene is TRBJ2-5, the V gene TRBV7-2; TRBD2 agrees at 7 bases. V lost 5 bases and J lost 5; bases outside the gene matches: 8. Germline CDR1 and CDR2: SGHTA and FQGNSA. The CDR3 covers 14 residues. The CDR3 is CASSRTRASETQYF. CDR3 bases: TGTGCCAGCAGCCGGACTAGGGCTTCCGAGACCCAGTACTTC.

The V gene is TRBV27, the J gene TRBJ1-6; 7 nucleotides line up with TRBD1. From germline, CDR1 is MNHEY and CDR2 SMNVEV (reference sequence). The ends lost 4 bases at V and 7 bases at J; junction bases unmatched: 10. The CDR3 has 16 amino acids. Written as DNA, the CDR3 is TGTGCCAGCAGTTCTCCCGGGAGGGGGCTGAATTCACCCCTCCACTTT. This translates into CASSSPGRGLNSPLHF.

The chain is built from TRBV7-2 and TRBJ1-3; the D gene is possibly TRBD1 (6 bases). Germline CDR1 is SGHTA and CDR2 is FQGNSA. The CDR3 totals 15 residues. V was shortened by 7 bases and J by 6 bases, with 19 bases between the two germline ends. The CDR3 reads CASTLMSTGLNTIYF. DNA of the CDR3: TGTGCCAGCACCTTGATGTCGACAGGACTAAACACCATATATTTT.

J is TRBJ2-3 and V is TRBV21-1; the listed D gene, TRBD2, was not tested against the DNA. TRBV21-1 is tagged as a pseudogene. CDR3 length: 15 amino acids. The CDR3 DNA follows: TGTGCCAGCAGCAAAGCTGCGGACTGCACAGATACGCAGTATTTT. As protein: CASSKAADCTDTQYF.

V and J are TRBV23-1 and TRBJ1-5; 7 nucleotides match TRBD1. TRBV23-1 belongs to the ORF category, with a function that is uncertain. The V segment lost 3 bases and the J segment 7 bases; nucleotides outside the gene matches: 12. CDR3 length: 16 residues. Here the CDR3 DNA reads TGCGCCAGCAGTCACCCGACAGGGAGCTTAAAGCAGCCCCAGCATTTT. Encoded protein: CASSHPTGSLKQPQHF.

The CDR3 loop reads CASSLDGSRVEQYF. CDR3 bases: TGCGCCAGCAGCTTGGACGGGTCGAGGGTGGAGCAGTACTTC. The chain recombines TRBV5-1 with TRBJ2-7; a weak D match, TRBD2 (5 bases). The germline V and J ends were trimmed by 0 bases and 7 bases, with 14 bases remaining between them. This CDR3 comprises 14 residues. Germline V gives CDR1 SGHRS, CDR2 YFSETQ.

The chain uses TRBV29-1 and TRBJ2-3; 10 nucleotides agree with TRBD2. Germline V gene sequence: CDR1 SQVTM, CDR2 ANQGSEA. With 5 bases clipped from V and 5 bases from J, the junction kept 25 bases outside the gene matches. The CDR3 sequence is 20 residues long. CDR3 residues: CSVFIGLGGAGGFGVDTQYF. The DNA of the CDR3 is TGCAGCGTTTTCATCGGACTAGGAGGAGCGGGAGGGTTCGGGGTAGATACGCAGTATTTT.

V is TRBV27 and J is TRBJ2-1, with a weak D call TRBD2 (5 bases). Trimming cost V 5 bases and J 7 bases, with 24 bases left between them. The CDR3 runs 17 residues. Germline V gene lookup returns CDR1 MNHEY and CDR2 SMNVEV (reference sequence). In DNA, the CDR3 is TGTGCCAGCAGTCGGGATGGGCTAGCCCACACCGGGAATGAGCAGTTCTTC. As protein: CASSRDGLAHTGNEQFF.

The CDR3 DNA reads TGTGCCAGCAGCTCTACAGCCTACAATGAGCAGTTCTTC. Protein: CASSSTAYNEQFF. J is TRBJ2-1 and V is TRBV7-3; D call uncertain. This CDR3 is built from 13 residues. V lost 4 bases, J lost 2 bases, and 6 bases lay in between. Germline CDR1 SGHTA, CDR2 FQGTGA.

Note on this clone: The junction departs from the called germline gene at one end, perhaps through a read error. This chain links TRBV18 with TRBJ2-6, with TRBD1 as a possible D gene (7 bases). The CDR3 is 14 residues long. Germline CDR1 KGHSH, CDR2 LQKENI. CDR3 region: CASSSDQGGNVLTF. In DNA form, the CDR3 reads TGTGCCAGCTCATCGGATCAGGGGGGCAACGTCCTGACTTTC.

V and J are TRBV6-6 and TRBJ1-2, with 11 nucleotides matching TRBD1. Trimming took 8 bases from V and 6 from J; bases not matched to a gene: 11. Germline V gives CDR1 MNHNY, CDR2 SVGAGI (reference sequence). CDR3 length: 15 amino acids. CDR3 in amino acids: CASARTGGNVDGYTF. DNA of the CDR3: TGTGCCAGCGCGAGGACAGGGGGCAACGTGGATGGCTACACCTTC.

This chain connects TRBV24-1 to TRBJ1-1, with D maybe TRBD1 (6 bases). The CDR3 covers 13 residues. Per germline, CDR1 KGHDR and CDR2 SFDVKD. V was cut by 5 bases and J by 4 bases, with 10 bases left in between. CDR3 DNA sequence: TGTGCCACCAGTGGGGGGCTGGGCACTGAAGCTTTCTTT. It is translated as CATSGGLGTEAFF.

V is TRBV7-9 and J is TRBJ1-2; a possible D gene is TRBD1 (5 bases). This CDR3 has 14 amino acids. Germline V CDR1 and CDR2: SEHNR, FQNEAQ (reference sequence). Deletions cut 5 bases from V and 4 bases from J, with 14 bases between. CDR3 protein: CASSQGRGTYGYTF. The DNA of the CDR3 is TGTGCCAGCAGCCAAGGGAGGGGCACCTATGGCTACACCTTC.

The chain links TRBV27 to TRBJ1-4; possibly TRBD1 for D (5 bases). The CDR3 is 13 residues long. In germline, CDR1 is MNHEY, CDR2 SMNVEV (reference sequence). The V gene lost 3 bases and the J gene lost 6 bases, with 8 bases spanning the gap. The CDR3: CASSFPGDEKLFF. In DNA form, the CDR3 reads TGTGCCAGCAGTTTCCCGGGGGATGAAAAACTGTTTTTT.

The chain employs TRBV5-1 and TRBJ2-7, with TRBD2 identical over 7 bases. Germline lookup yields CDR1 SGHRS and CDR2 YFSETQ. The CDR3 loop spans 15 amino acids. The J segment lost 2 bases and the V segment lost 1 base, leaving 6 bases of the junction unmatched. CDR3 sequence: CASSLQTGGPYEQYF. Written as DNA, the CDR3 is TGCGCCAGCAGCTTGCAAACGGGGGGTCCCTACGAGCAGTACTTC.

Only one count was recorded for this clone. The gene calls are TRBV2 and TRBJ2-2, with 8 bases that match TRBD2. Per germline, CDR1 SNHLY and CDR2 FYNNEI. The CDR3 runs to 17 residues. V lost 9 bases, J lost 6 bases, and 18 bases stayed unmatched. The CDR3 reads CASLPGLGIRRAGELFF. The CDR3 nucleotides are TGTGCCAGTCTCCCGGGACTAGGGATCCGCAGGGCCGGGGAGCTGTTTTTT.